Sequencing of this T cell receptor (beta chain) was carried out in a study of neurological immune-mediated disorders. Overall study findings and caveats: Phylogenetic analysis grouped 18 of 34 multiple sclerosis patients' repertoires together, suggesting a possible repertoire signature.

This clonotype has a count of ten or more. Its antigen is not known. TCRdb re-analysed the 5' RACE reads in MiXCR, keeping a single row per CDR3 protein. The data contain some 86,000 distinct CDR3 sequences, about 2.5% of them singletons. What was sequenced was PBMCs. The clonotype comes from a woman in her twenties or thirties with multiple sclerosis.

The CDR3 loop is CASSSDRVNTEAFF. DNA of the CDR3: TGTGCCAGCAGCTCGGACAGGGTTAACACTGAAGCTTTCTTT. The chain is built from TRBV7-2 and TRBJ1-1, with 8 bases aligning to TRBD1. CDR1 SGHTA and CDR2 FQGNSA come from the germline V gene. J was trimmed by 2 bases and V by 4 bases; bases with no gene match: 3. This CDR3 is 14 amino acids long.